This T cell receptor beta chain is from a study of shared clonotypes between healthy human individuals. Broader study findings: Rarefaction exposed incomplete sorted-subset sequencing despite large depth.

Cells designated naive CD8 were CD45RO-negative and were positively selected for CCR7, with terminally differentiated effector memory CD45RA+ cells excluded. Across several immunoSEQ plates, the genomic DNA of each subset was split evenly. TCRdb's table, derived via immunoSEQ multiplex PCR, lists solely in-frame clones and lacks some. The table has about 750,000 clones, nearly 95% seen once. The length of the CDR3 is 12 residues. CDR1 is MDHEN, CDR2 SYDVKM, per germline. The germline V and J ends were trimmed by 8 bases and 2 bases, with 10 bases remaining between them. Comments on this clone: What it binds is not known.

The sample taken for sequencing was naive CD8+ T cells sorted from blood. The chain employs TRBV28 and TRBJ2-7, with D tentatively TRBD2 (5 bases). This receptor was identified in a young man in good health. The CDR3 protein is CASGSLAYEQYF. CDR3 in DNA: TGTGCCAGCGGGAGTTTGGCCTACGAGCAGTACTTC.